The present TCR beta chain was sequenced within a study of T cell changes during pregnancy in multiple sclerosis. This CDR3 has 14 amino acids. From germline, CDR1 is SGHNT and CDR2 YYREEE (reference sequence). The junction had 3 bases not matched to a gene; V was cut back by 0 bases and J by 5 bases. Clones were read by immunoSEQ multiplex PCR, and TCRdb kept only the in-frame ones, dropping some. Here the sample spans some 94,000 clones, roughly nine tenths being singletons. The sample in question was peripheral blood, obtained in the first trimester of pregnancy. V gene TRBV5-4 combines with J gene TRBJ1-2; 8 nucleotides align to TRBD1. The TCR comes from a female donor with multiple sclerosis, enrolled in a pregnancy study. The CDR3 here is CASSLDGTGYGYTF. In DNA form, the CDR3 reads TGTGCCAGCAGCTTGGATGGGACAGGATATGGCTACACCTTC.